This T cell receptor (beta chain) was observed in a study of CD8 T cells in Susac syndrome. CD8+ and CD4+ T cells circulating in blood were sequenced for TCR beta. The germline V gene encodes CDR1 KGHSH and CDR2 LQKENI. The CDR3 is made up of 13 amino acids. Trimming shortened V by 8 bases and J by 0 bases, and 11 bases separated the two germline ends. The authors reverse transcribed about 0.5 to 1 ug RNA with random hexamers. Multiplex PCR with immunoSEQ amplified the TCR beta CDR3 across 54 Vbeta and 13 Jbeta. One entry per CDR3 protein, called by TCRdb with MiXCR from the immunoSEQ multiplex PCR reads. Of approximately 160,000 distinct CDR3 sequences detected, approximately 93% appear once; the ten largest clones hold approximately 0.094%.

This TCR was recovered from a human donor with multiple sclerosis. Specimen: CD4+ T cells from PBMCs. The chain is built from TRBV18 and TRBJ2-7; tentatively, D is TRBD2 (5 bases). CDR3 nucleotides: TGTGCCAGCCAGCGAGGGAGCTCCTACGAGCAGTACTTC. Its protein is CASQRGSSYEQYF.